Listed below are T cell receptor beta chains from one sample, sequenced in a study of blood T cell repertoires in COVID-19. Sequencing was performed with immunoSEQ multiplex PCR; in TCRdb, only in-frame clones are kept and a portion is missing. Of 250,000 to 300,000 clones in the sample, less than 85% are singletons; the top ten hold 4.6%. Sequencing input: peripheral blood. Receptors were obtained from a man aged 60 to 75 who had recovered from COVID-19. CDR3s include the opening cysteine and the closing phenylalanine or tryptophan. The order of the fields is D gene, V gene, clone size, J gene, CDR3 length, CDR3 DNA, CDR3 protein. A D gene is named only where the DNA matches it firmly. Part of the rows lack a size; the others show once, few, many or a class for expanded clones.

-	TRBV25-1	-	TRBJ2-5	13	TGTGCCAGCAGTCATTGGACAGAAGAGACCCAGTACTTC	CASSHWTEETQYF
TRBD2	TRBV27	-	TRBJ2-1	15	TGTGCCAGCAGCCGAAGGCGGGGGGCGGACAATGAGCAGTTCTTC	CASSRRRGADNEQFF
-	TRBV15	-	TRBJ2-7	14	TGTGCCACCAGCAGAGGGACAGCCAAAGCGGAGCAGTACTTC	CATSRGTAKAEQYF
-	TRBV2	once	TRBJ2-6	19	TGTGCCAGCAGCCCTAGCTTACAGGGAGGGTTCTCTGGGGCCAACGTCCTGACTTTC	CASSPSLQGGFSGANVLTF
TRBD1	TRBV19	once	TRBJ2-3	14	TGTGCCAGTAGTTTACAGGGGGCGGCAGATACGCAGTATTTT	CASSLQGAADTQYF
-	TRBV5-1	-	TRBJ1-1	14	TGCGCCAGCAGCTACCCGCGGCAGAACACTGAAGCTTTCTTT	CASSYPRQNTEAFF
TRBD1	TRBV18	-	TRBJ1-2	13	TGTGCCAGCTCAACTGACAGGGGCTATGGCTACACCTTC	CASSTDRGYGYTF
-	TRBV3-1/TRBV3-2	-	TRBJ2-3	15	TGTGCCAGCAGCCAAATACAGGGAACCACAGATACGCAGTATTTT	CASSQIQGTTDTQYF
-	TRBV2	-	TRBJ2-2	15	TGTGCCAGCAGTGATTTCTGGCAGGGGATCGGGGAGCTGTTTTTT	CASSDFWQGIGELFF
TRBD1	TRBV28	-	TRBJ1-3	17	TGTGCCAGCAGTTTTTCCCCTCCCGGACAGGGACGAAACACCATATATTTT	CASSFSPPGQGRNTIYF
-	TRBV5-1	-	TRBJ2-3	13	TGCGCCAGCAGCAAGGGGTACACAGATACGCAGTATTTT	CASSKGYTDTQYF
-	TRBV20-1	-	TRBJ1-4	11	TGCAGTGCTAGAACACCGGCGGAACTGTTTTTT	CSARTPAELFF
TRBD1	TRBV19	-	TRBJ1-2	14	TGTGCCAGTAGCCCGGGACAGGGGTTTAATGGCTACACCTTC	CASSPGQGFNGYTF
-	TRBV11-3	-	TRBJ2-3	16	TGTGCCAGCAGCCCGACGAGGGGGGGGGTCACAGATACGCAGTATTTT	CASSPTRGGVTDTQYF
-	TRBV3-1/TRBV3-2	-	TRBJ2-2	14	TGTGCCAGCAGCCAAAGGCTCGCGACTCCGGAGCTGTTTTTT	CASSQRLATPELFF
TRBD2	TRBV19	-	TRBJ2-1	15	TGTGCCAGTAGTATGGGGACTAGCGGGATCAATGAGCAGTTCTTC	CASSMGTSGINEQFF
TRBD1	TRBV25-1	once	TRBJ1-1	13	TGTGCCAGCATCGAACAGGGGACGACTGAAGCTTTCTTT	CASIEQGTTEAFF
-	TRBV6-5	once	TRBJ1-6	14	TGTGCCAGTAAAGGGGAACAGGGCAATTCACCCCTCCACTTT	CASKGEQGNSPLHF
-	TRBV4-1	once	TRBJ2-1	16	TGCGCCAGCAGCCAAGGTTTGCTAACCTCCTACAATGAGCAGTTCTTC	CASSQGLLTSYNEQFF
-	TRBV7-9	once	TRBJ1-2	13	TGTGCCAGCCAGCTTAGTGAACAGTATGGCTACACCTTC	CASQLSEQYGYTF
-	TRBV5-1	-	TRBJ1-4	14	TGCGCCAGCAGCCAAGACAGATGGAATGAAAAACTGTTTTTT	CASSQDRWNEKLFF
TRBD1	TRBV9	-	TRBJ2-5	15	TGTGCCAGCAGCGTAGCTACAGGGGGCGTGGAGACCCAGTACTTC	CASSVATGGVETQYF
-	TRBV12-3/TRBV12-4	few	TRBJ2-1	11	TGTGCCAGCAGTCCCTCCTATGAGCAGTTCTTC	CASSPSYEQFF
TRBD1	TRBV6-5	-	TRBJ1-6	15	TGTGCCAGCAGTTCCGCCGGGACAGGAAATTCACCCCTCCACTTT	CASSSAGTGNSPLHF
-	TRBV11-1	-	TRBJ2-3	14	TGTGCCAGCAGCTTAACAGGGTTCATAGATACGCAGTATTTT	CASSLTGFIDTQYF
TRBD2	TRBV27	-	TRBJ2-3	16	TGTGCCAGCAGTCTAGCGGGACCGCGGGGGCCGGATACGCAGTATTTT	CASSLAGPRGPDTQYF
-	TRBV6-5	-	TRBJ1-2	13	TGTGCCAGCAGTTATAGGGGTACCTATGGCTACACCTTC	CASSYRGTYGYTF
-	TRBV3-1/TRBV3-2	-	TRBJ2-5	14	TGTGCCAGCAGCCACTCGCGGCAACAAGAGACCCAGTACTTC	CASSHSRQQETQYF
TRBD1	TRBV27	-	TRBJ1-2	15	TGTGCCAGCAGCCCAAGGACAGGGACTAACTATGGCTACACCTTC	CASSPRTGTNYGYTF
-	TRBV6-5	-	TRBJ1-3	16	TGTGCCAGCAGTTACAGCGGGATATACTCTGGAAACACCATATATTTT	CASSYSGIYSGNTIYF
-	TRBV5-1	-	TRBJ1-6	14	TGCGCCAGCAGTTCGGGGATTTATAATTCACCCCTCCACTTT	CASSSGIYNSPLHF
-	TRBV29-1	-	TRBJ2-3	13	TGCAGCGTCGAGGAACCCGGTCCAGATACGCAGTATTTT	CSVEEPGPDTQYF
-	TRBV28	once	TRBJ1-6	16	TGTGCCAGCAGTTCCCAAAGGGGTTCCGATAATTCACCCCTCCACTTT	CASSSQRGSDNSPLHF
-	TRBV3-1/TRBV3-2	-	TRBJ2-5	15	TGTGCCAGCAGCCCTGCCCCGGACAGCGGGAAGACCCAGTACTTC	CASSPAPDSGKTQYF
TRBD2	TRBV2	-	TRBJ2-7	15	TGTGCCAGCAGTGACGCGACTAGCGGGTCCTACGAGCAGTACTTC	CASSDATSGSYEQYF
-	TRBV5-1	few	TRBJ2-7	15	TGCGCCAGCAGCTTGGAGGCAGGAATTGGGTACGAGCAGTACTTC	CASSLEAGIGYEQYF
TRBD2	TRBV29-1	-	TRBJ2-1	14	TGCAGCGCCCACCTAGCGGGGGGTGGCAATGAGCAGTTCTTC	CSAHLAGGGNEQFF
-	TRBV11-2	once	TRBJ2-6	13	TGTGCCATTGGAGGGGCTGGGGCCAACGTCCTGACTTTC	CAIGGAGANVLTF
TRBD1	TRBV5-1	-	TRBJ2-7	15	TGCGCCAGCAGCTTGGCCACGGGACAGGGCTACGAGCAGTACTTC	CASSLATGQGYEQYF
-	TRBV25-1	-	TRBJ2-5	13	TGTGCCAGCAGTCCTGACGGGGGAGAGACCCAGTACTTC	CASSPDGGETQYF
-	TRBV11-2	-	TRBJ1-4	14	TGTGCCAGCAGCTTAGGGGGGGTCGGGGAAAAACTGTTTTTT	CASSLGGVGEKLFF
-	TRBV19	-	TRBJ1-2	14	TGTGCCAGTAGTATATCGCCAGATAACTATGGCTACACCTTC	CASSISPDNYGYTF
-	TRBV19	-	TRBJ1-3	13	TGTGCCAGTAGTACCCTCTCTGGAAACACCATATATTTT	CASSTLSGNTIYF
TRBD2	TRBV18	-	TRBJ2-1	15	TGTGCCAGCTCACCCGGGACTAGCGGGAGGAGAAGTCAGTTCTTC	CASSPGTSGRRSQFF
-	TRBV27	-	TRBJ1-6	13	TGTGCCAGCAGCACGGGGTATAATTCACCCCTCCACTTT	CASSTGYNSPLHF
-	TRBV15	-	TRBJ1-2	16	TGTGCCACCAGCAGCGCATGGGGGGGGCGCGGCTATGGCTACACCTTC	CATSSAWGGRGYGYTF